Listed below are T cell receptor beta chains from one sample, sequenced in a study of human T cells and chemical hapten exposure. TCRdb passed the RACE reads through MiXCR, listing each CDR3 protein once. The sample records about 82,000 distinct CDR3 sequences, around 13% being singletons. Sequenced material: whole blood, taken in connection with sensitization to the hapten diphenylcyclopropenone (DPC). These receptors all stem from a woman between 45 and 60 years old with alopecia areata. Some clones in this sample may be carry-over from other donors' samples. Both conserved end residues are part of each CDR3. The D gene is left open where the match is weak. For some rows the clone size is stated as once, few or many, or as a class when expanded; others skip it.

>TRBJ2-2|TRBD2|TRBV10-1|.
TGCGCCAGCAGTTCCCTGCTAGAGACTAGCGGCCCACCCGGGGAGCTGTTTTTT
CASSSLLETSGPPGELFF
>TRBJ2-5|.|TRBV13|.
TGTGCCAGCAGCACGGGAGCAGCCCAAGAGACCCAGTACTTC
CASSTGAAQETQYF
>TRBJ1-2|.|TRBV6-1|many
TGTGCCAGTTCGCACCTCAACTATGGCTACACCTTC
CASSHLNYGYTF
>TRBJ2-2|.|TRBV25-1|many
TGTGCCAGCAGCGGGAGCCCCACCGGGGAGCTGTTTTTT
CASSGSPTGELFF
>TRBJ1-2|TRBD1|TRBV2|.
TGTGCCAGCAGCGGATTACGGACAGGGGGCTACACCTTC
CASSGLRTGGYTF
>TRBJ2-4|TRBD1|TRBV29-1|many
TGCAGCGTCGGACAGGGAAACATTCAGTACTTC
CSVGQGNIQYF
>TRBJ1-6|TRBD1|TRBV5-1|many
TGCGCCAGCCGACACGGGGACAGGGACTCACCCCTCCACTTT
CASRHGDRDSPLHF
>TRBJ2-7|.|TRBV3-1|.
TGTGCCAGCAGCCTAGGCCGGGACCCAAGCCCCTACGAGCAGTACTTC
CASSLGRDPSPYEQYF
>TRBJ1-2|.|TRBV20-1|few
TGCAGTGCGCGCGACTCCCCATACTATGGCTACACCTTC
CSARDSPYYGYTF
>TRBJ2-5|.|TRBV10-1|.
TGCGCCAGCAGTGAGTCGATTTCGGCTAGCGTCCAGGAGACCCAGTACTTC
CASSESISASVQETQYF
>TRBJ1-5|TRBD1|TRBV7-2|few
TGTGCCAGCAGCCTAGGACAGGGGTTTCAGCCCCAGCATTTT
CASSLGQGFQPQHF
>TRBJ2-6|TRBD1|TRBV6-1|many
TGTGCCAGCAGGATTACGGACAGGGGCTCTCACCCCTCTGGGGCCAACGTCCTGACTTTC
CASRITDRGSHPSGANVLTF
>TRBJ2-5|.|TRBV13|.
TGTGCCAGCAGCTTACGAGGGTCAGAGACCCAGTACTTC
CASSLRGSETQYF
>TRBJ1-5|.|TRBV2|few
TGTGCCAGCAGAGACACAATACCCAATCAGCCCCAGCATTTT
CASRDTIPNQPQHF
>TRBJ2-7|.|TRBV20-1|many
TGCAGTGCAACACCCGGGACCACCGGCTACGAGCAGTACTTC
CSATPGTTGYEQYF
>TRBJ2-5|.|TRBV29-1|few
TGCAGCGTTGATGGTGTGGGTCGAGAGACCCAGTACTTC
CSVDGVGRETQYF
>TRBJ1-2|TRBD1|TRBV27|.
TGTGCCAGCAGTTTAAGGGGGACAGGTCCTTATGGCTACACCTTC
CASSLRGTGPYGYTF
>TRBJ2-3|.|TRBV18|many
TGTGCCAGCTCACCTCAGGGGGATACGCAGTATTTT
CASSPQGDTQYF
>TRBJ1-2|TRBD1|TRBV2|few
TGTGCCAGCAGTCTGGGACAGGGTCCCTATGGCTACACCTTC
CASSLGQGPYGYTF
>TRBJ1-5|.|TRBV12-3/TRBV12-4|.
TGTGCCAGCAACTGGGGAACTAGCAATCAGCCCCAGCATTTT
CASNWGTSNQPQHF
>TRBJ2-2|.|TRBV2|.
TGTGCCAGCACCGGAACCGGGGAGCTGTTTTTT
CASTGTGELFF
>TRBJ2-7|TRBD1|TRBV25-1|few
TGTGCCAGCCTGGGCCCGGGACAGGGGCCCTACGAGCAGTACTTC
CASLGPGQGPYEQYF
>TRBJ1-1|.|TRBV29-1|.
TGCAGCGTTGATCCCATCGGAGCGACTGAAGCTTTCTTT
CSVDPIGATEAFF
>TRBJ2-6|TRBD1|TRBV7-9|many
TGTGCCAGCAGAACGGGACAGGGCGTCTCTGGGGCCAACGTCCTGACTTTC
CASRTGQGVSGANVLTF
>TRBJ1-2|.|TRBV10-3|few
TGTGCCATCAGTGAATACAGGCACTATGGCTACACCTTC
CAISEYRHYGYTF
>TRBJ2-3|.|TRBV4-1|.
TGCGCCAGCAGCCAACTACTATGGGGAGATACGCAGTATTTT
CASSQLLWGDTQYF
>TRBJ2-1|.|TRBV29-1|few
TGCAGCGTTGATTGGGGGGGCGTTAGTTATGAGCAGTTCTTC
CSVDWGGVSYEQFF
>TRBJ1-2|TRBD1|TRBV6-2/TRBV6-3|few
TGTGCCAGCAGTTATCCCGGGACAGGGGACTATGGCTACACCTTC
CASSYPGTGDYGYTF
>TRBJ1-5|.|TRBV10-2|few
TGCGCCAGCAGTGAAAGGGAAGGGGGATATAGCAATCAGCCCCAGCATTTT
CASSEREGGYSNQPQHF
>TRBJ1-2|.|TRBV7-9|many
TGTGCCAGCAGCTTATTTAGGGATCCGGGCTACACCTTC
CASSLFRDPGYTF
>TRBJ1-1|.|TRBV5-4|few
TGTGCCAGCAGCTTTAACAGGGTGTTGGTCTCTGAAGCTTTCTTT
CASSFNRVLVSEAFF
>TRBJ2-7|TRBD2|TRBV10-3|few
TGTGCCATCAGTGAGTCGACCGGGGCGGGAGGGCCCGGCGAGCAGTACTTC
CAISESTGAGGPGEQYF